Below, 20 T cell receptor beta chains from the same sample are listed, as sequenced in a study of naive and memory T cell subsets. Two oligonucleotides, mixed equimolar, formed the beta constant-region primer covering TRBC1 and TRBC2. Nested alpha and beta constant-region primers with the SP2 primer drove four PCR rounds on ligated cDNA. One entry per CDR3 protein results from TCRdb running MiXCR on the UMI-ligation and nested PCR reads. The table includes over 100,000 distinct CDR3 sequences, roughly 14% detected once. Study observations and caveats: Possibly reflecting memory cells re-expressing CD45RA, a few larger clonotypes occurred in naive repertoires, especially CD8.

Their target antigens are unknown. Sequenced: naive CD8+ T cells from blood. All receptors derive from a human donor in good health.

There are a few counts of this clonotype. The chain uses TRBV30 and TRBJ2-1; D gene uncertain. Germline V lookup: CDR1 GTSNPN, CDR2 SVGIG (reference sequence). Trimming took 3 bases from V and 4 from J, leaving 4 bases between them. The CDR3 has 11 amino acids. The CDR3 DNA reads TGTGCCTGGAGGTTATACAATGAGCAGTTCTTC. Translating gives CAWRLYNEQFF.

In this sample, this clonotype turned up many times. The chain has TRBV4-1 and TRBJ2-3, with 7 bases fitting TRBD2. Germline-derived CDR1 and CDR2 are MGHRA and YSYEKL. V trimming: 2 bases; J trimming: 0 bases; junction bases outside the gene matches: 11. The CDR3 runs to 18 residues. CDR3 DNA sequence: TGCGCCAGCAGCCAAAGCGTGCTGACTAGCCGGAGCACAGATACGCAGTATTTT. It translates to CASSQSVLTSRSTDTQYF.

This clonotype was counted a few times. This sequence joins TRBV4-3 and TRBJ2-6; D unclear. With 1 base removed from V and 0 bases from J, the gap between germline ends came to 4 bases. In germline, CDR1 is LGHNA, CDR2 YSLEER. The CDR3 extends over 15 amino acids. The CDR3 sequence: CASSQGISGANVLTF. The CDR3 nucleotides read TGCGCCAGCAGCCAAGGTATCTCTGGGGCCAACGTCCTGACTTTC.

The chain carries TRBV25-1 and TRBJ2-3, with D tentatively TRBD1 or TRBD2 (5 bases each). Germline V gives CDR1 MGHDK, CDR2 SYGVNS. This CDR3 comprises 15 residues. Trimming took 0 bases from V and 2 from J, leaving 9 bases between them. The CDR3 loop is CASSEYTGPTDTQYF. Here the CDR3 DNA reads TGTGCCAGCAGTGAATATACGGGACCCACAGATACGCAGTATTTT.

This clonotype was seen more than once but under ten times. The chain has TRBV27 and TRBJ2-7; D not certain. Per germline, CDR1 MNHEY and CDR2 SMNVEV (reference sequence). The CDR3 length is 13 residues. Trimming stripped 6 bases from V and 5 bases from J, with 14 bases between. The CDR3 region is CASSPPAQHEQYF. The CDR3 bases are TGTGCCAGCAGCCCTCCCGCGCAGCACGAGCAGTACTTC.

This clonotype has a handful of counts. CDR3 in DNA: TGTGCCAGCAGCCAAGTTCTTGGCGGGGACGCCTACGAGCAGTACTTC. This encodes CASSQVLGGDAYEQYF. This chain connects TRBV4-2 to TRBJ2-7; maybe TRBD2 (6 bases). Germline CDR1 is LGHNA and CDR2 is YNFKEQ. The CDR3 has 16 amino acids. Trimming took 1 base from V and 2 from J, leaving 15 bases between them.

The chain couples TRBV7-3 to TRBJ2-3; 8 bases line up with TRBD2. Looked up from germline, CDR1 is SGHTA and CDR2 is FQGTGA. The V and J ends lost 5 bases and 2 bases, in that order; junction bases with no gene match: 12. The CDR3 has 17 residues. CDR3 amino acids: CASSTGTSFFSTDTQYF. In DNA form, the CDR3 reads TGTGCCAGCAGCACCGGGACTAGTTTTTTCTCCACAGATACGCAGTATTTT.

A few counts support this clonotype. The chain combines TRBV18 with TRBJ2-1; D is possibly TRBD2 (6 bases). Trimming took 3 bases from V and 5 from J, leaving 17 bases between them. The CDR3 totals 16 residues. Germline values: CDR1 KGHSH, CDR2 LQKENI. The CDR3 here is CASSPRQDYPHNEQFF. The DNA of the CDR3 is TGTGCCAGCTCACCGAGGCAGGACTACCCTCACAATGAGCAGTTCTTC.

The sample holds a few counts of this clonotype. The chain uses TRBV4-3 and TRBJ2-2; no definite D call. Deletions cut 1 base from V and 0 bases from J, with 3 bases between. The CDR3 extends over 14 amino acids. Germline-derived CDR1 and CDR2 are LGHNA and YSLEER. The CDR3 sequence: CASSQGSNTGELFF. In DNA, the CDR3 is TGCGCCAGCAGCCAAGGATCGAACACCGGGGAGCTGTTTTTT.

In its sample, this clonotype was seen many times. V gene TRBV6-5 combines with J gene TRBJ2-3; D perhaps matches TRBD1 (6 bases). The CDR3 loop spans 15 amino acids. Germline assignment: CDR1 MNHEY and CDR2 SVGAGI. The germline V and J ends were trimmed by 2 bases and 1 base, with 10 bases remaining between them. The CDR3 sequence is CASSYGAGGTDTQYF. The CDR3 DNA follows: TGTGCCAGCAGTTACGGTGCAGGGGGCACAGATACGCAGTATTTT.

The V gene is TRBV27, the J gene TRBJ2-3, with 8 bases aligning to TRBD1. CDR1 is MNHEY and CDR2 is SMNVEV in the germline V gene (reference sequence). V shed 9 bases, J shed 5 bases, and the junction held 7 bases outside the gene matches. This CDR3 is 13 amino acids long. Written as DNA, the CDR3 is TGTGCCAGTATGACAGGGGAGAGAGATACGCAGTATTTT. This codes for CASMTGERDTQYF.

The chain recombines TRBV13 with TRBJ2-1, with no clear D. Per germline, CDR1 PRHDT and CDR2 FYEKMQ (reference sequence). CDR3 size: 13 residues. Trimming pared 0 bases from V and 9 bases from J, leaving 9 bases between. The CDR3 region is CASSLGTRGEQFF. For the CDR3, the DNA is TGTGCCAGCAGCTTAGGGACTCGCGGTGAGCAGTTCTTC.

The V and J genes are TRBV25-1 and TRBJ2-7; D may be TRBD1 or TRBD2 (5 bases each). The V gene lost 5 bases and the J gene lost 7 bases, with 21 bases spanning the gap. This CDR3 contains 15 residues. Germline lookup yields CDR1 MGHDK and CDR2 SYGVNS. CDR3 region: CASSPGSGTSWEQYF. In DNA, the CDR3 is TGTGCCAGCAGTCCCGGTTCGGGGACGTCGTGGGAGCAGTACTTC.

The chain links TRBV7-9 to TRBJ1-1; D remains unclear. The germline V and J ends were trimmed by 7 bases and 1 base, with 10 bases remaining between them. From germline, CDR1 is SEHNR and CDR2 FQNEAQ (reference sequence). This CDR3 spans 13 amino acids. CDR3 nucleotides: TGTGCCAGCACCCTCCCAGCGAACACTGAAGCTTTCTTT. Protein sequence: CASTLPANTEAFF.

CDR3 region: CASSLAEGGVTDTQYF. CDR3 sequence (DNA): TGTGCCAGCAGCTTAGCGGAGGGAGGAGTCACAGATACGCAGTATTTT. This chain uses TRBV7-6 with TRBJ2-3, with D tentatively TRBD2 (6 bases). V was pared by 0 bases and J by 2 bases, with 12 bases between. The CDR3 covers 16 residues. CDR1 is SGHVS and CDR2 is FNYEAQ in the germline V gene. Complete variable domain (other parts from reference TRBV7-6 and TRBJ2-3): GAGVSQSPRYKVTKRGQDVALRCDPISGHVSLYWYRQALGQGPEFLTYFNYEAQQDKSGLPNDRFSAERPEGSISTLTIQRTEQRDSAMYRCASSLAEGGVTDTQYFGPGTRLTVL.

This clonotype was seen ten or more times. The chain carries TRBV7-9 and TRBJ2-5; 10 bases align to TRBD1. In germline, CDR1 is SEHNR, CDR2 FQNEAQ (reference sequence). This CDR3 has 16 amino acids. V gave up 5 bases and J gave up 5 bases; unmatched junction bases: 11. Written as DNA, the CDR3 is TGTGCCAGCAGCCCGGACAGGGGGGAGTTGGGTGAGACCCAGTACTTC. It specifies CASSPDRGELGETQYF. The full variable domain, its missing parts supplied by reference TRBV7-9 and TRBJ2-5, is DTGVSQNPRHKITKRGQNVTFRCDPISEHNRLYWYRQTLGQGPEFLTYFQNEAQLEKSRLLSDRFSAERPKGSFSTLEIQRTEQGDSAMYLCASSPDRGELGETQYFGPGTRLLVL.

Ten or more counts support this clonotype. In DNA form, the CDR3 reads TGTGCCAGTAGTGGGGGACAGGGGGCGTCCGAGCAGTACTTC. It specifies CASSGGQGASEQYF. V is TRBV19 and J is TRBJ2-7, with 12 bases matching TRBD1. Trimming took 5 bases from V and 6 from J; bases not matched to a gene: 5. The CDR3 contains 14 residues. Germline CDR1 reads LNHDA; CDR2 reads SQIVND (reference sequence). The variable domain in full, completed from reference TRBV19 and TRBJ2-7, reads DGGITQSPKYLFRKEGQNVTLSCEQNLNHDAMYWYRQDPGQGLRLIYYSQIVNDFQKGDIAEGYSVSREKKESFPLTVTSAQKNPTAFYLCASSGGQGASEQYFGPGTRLTVT.

The chain employs TRBV7-9 and TRBJ2-7; D may correspond to TRBD1 or TRBD2 (5 bases each). The germline V gene has CDR1 SEHNR and CDR2 FQNEAQ (reference sequence). This CDR3 is built from 13 residues. The V and J ends lost 1 base and 3 bases respectively, with 7 bases between them. CDR3 amino acids: CASSLGGRYEQYF. The CDR3 nucleotides read TGTGCCAGCAGCTTAGGGGGACGCTACGAGCAGTACTTC.

This clonotype has only a few counts. The rearrangement joins TRBV7-9 to TRBJ1-1; D ambiguous. Between the trimmed V and J ends, which lost 5 bases and 4 bases, there was a span of 11 bases. This CDR3 comprises 13 residues. Looked up from germline, CDR1 is SEHNR and CDR2 is FQNEAQ (reference sequence). CDR3: CASSLITGTEAFF. CDR3 DNA: TGTGCCAGCAGCCTTATTACTGGCACTGAAGCTTTCTTT.

This clonotype has at least ten counts. The chain combines TRBV12-3 or TRBV12-4 with TRBJ1-5; D is undetermined. This CDR3 region has 13 residues. V was trimmed by 3 bases and J by 3 bases, leaving 6 bases between them. The chain's CDR3 is CASSFGHNQPQHF. The DNA of the CDR3 is TGTGCCAGCAGTTTTGGGCACAATCAGCCCCAGCATTTT.